The clone carrying this T cell receptor (beta chain) was detected only once. The CDR3 covers 15 residues. V was pared by 5 bases and J by 3 bases, with 16 bases between. Germline V gene sequence: CDR1 LNHDA, CDR2 SQIVND (reference sequence). Profiled with immunoSEQ multiplex PCR; TCRdb holds only in-frame clones, not every one. The top ten hold more than 4% of the sample, which has 70,000 to 95,000 clones, around 96% seen once. The data originate from a study of blood T cell repertoires in COVID-19. The wider study: PBMCs, B-cell-depleted T cells, or T cells provided the cDNA or gDNA that made up the material.

The receptor comes from a human donor with active COVID-19. The donor label of this sample is uncertain. This rearrangement joins TRBV19 to TRBJ1-2; unclear D gene. Sequencing input: peripheral blood. CDR3 in amino acids: CASSPRERTYYGYTF. The CDR3 DNA sequence: TGTGCCAGTAGTCCAAGGGAGAGAACATACTATGGCTACACCTTC. The variable domain in full, with the rest retrieved from reference TRBV19 and TRBJ1-2, is DGGITQSPKYLFRKEGQNVTLSCEQNLNHDAMYWYRQDPGQGLRLIYYSQIVNDFQKGDIAEGYSVSREKKESFPLTVTSAQKNPTAFYLCASSPRERTYYGYTFGSGTRLTVV.